Shown below are 14 T cell receptor beta chains from a single sample sequenced in a study of PD-L1 blockade in urothelial cancer. Profiled with immunoSEQ multiplex PCR; TCRdb holds only in-frame clones, not every one. This sample yields some 80,000 clones, of which around four fifths are seen a single time; approximately 6.7% belongs to the top ten. Time point reported: pretreatment peripheral blood. The input for sequencing was PBMCs, taken around atezolizumab (anti-PD-L1) treatment. The receptors stem from a man aged 35 to 55 with urothelial cancer.

The rearrangement joins TRBV6-6 to TRBJ1-5; 8 nucleotides align to TRBD1. In germline, CDR1 is MNHNY, CDR2 SVGAGI (reference sequence). V lost 6 bases, J lost 6 bases, and 4 bases stayed unmatched. The CDR3 totals 13 residues. In DNA form, the CDR3 reads TGTGCCAGCAGGGGACAGGAGGCTCAGCCCCAGCATTTT. Translated, it gives CASRGQEAQPQHF.

CDR3 in amino acids: CASSDSSGSAHEQYF. The DNA for the CDR3 is TGTGCCAGCAGTGACTCTAGCGGGAGCGCCCACGAGCAGTACTTC. The rearrangement uses TRBV6-4 and TRBJ2-7; 9 bases are shared with TRBD2. V dropped 0 bases and J dropped 5; count of bases not matched to a gene: 5. The V gene's germline CDR1 is MRHNA and CDR2 SNTAGT. The length of the CDR3 is 15 residues.

The rearrangement links TRBV11-2 to TRBJ2-7, with 7 bases identical to TRBD2. The V gene's germline CDR1 is SGHAT and CDR2 FQNNGV. The CDR3 has 15 residues. Unmatched junction bases numbered 5, after V lost 0 bases and J lost 3 bases. CDR3 nucleotides: TGTGCCAGCAGCTTAGAGGTGGGAGGGCACTACGAGCAGTACTTC. Translated: CASSLEVGGHYEQYF.

V gene TRBV6-6 combines with J gene TRBJ1-1, with a weak D call TRBD1 (5 bases). CDR1 and CDR2 from the germline V gene are MNHNY and SVGAGI (reference sequence). Trimming removed 6 bases from V and 11 bases from J, with 16 bases in between. The CDR3 runs to 12 residues. The CDR3 nucleotides are TGTGCCAGCAGGGTCTCGGGGGGAAGGGCTTTCTTT. This encodes CASRVSGGRAFF.

This clone was seen only a few times. The chain recombines TRBV29-1 with TRBJ1-2; D unresolved. Germline CDR1 and CDR2: SQVTM and ANQGSEA. Between the trimmed V and J ends, which lost 6 bases and 4 bases, there was a span of 15 bases. The CDR3 spans 13 residues. The CDR3 DNA is TGCAGCGTCCCCGACATAACCAGCTATGGCTACACCTTC. It encodes CSVPDITSYGYTF.

V usage is TRBV28 and J usage is TRBJ2-7; possible D gene TRBD1, 5 bases. Germline CDR1 MDHEN, CDR2 SYDVKM. V was shortened by 3 bases and J by 5 bases, with 14 bases between the two germline ends. The CDR3 extends over 14 amino acids. The CDR3 loop reads CASSFRQGMDEQYF. DNA of the CDR3: TGTGCCAGCAGTTTTCGGCAGGGTATGGACGAGCAGTACTTC.

This rearrangement joins TRBV6-5 to TRBJ1-2, with D uncertain. V was shortened by 9 bases and J by 2 bases, with 13 bases between the two germline ends. This CDR3 is 13 amino acids long. Germline V gives CDR1 MNHEY, CDR2 SVGAGI. The CDR3, as DNA: TGTGCCAGTGCGGACTTGCCGAACTATGGCTACACCTTC. It codes for CASADLPNYGYTF.

The gene calls are TRBV18 and TRBJ2-7, with a possible D match to TRBD2 (5 bases). Per the germline V gene, CDR1 is KGHSH and CDR2 is LQKENI. This CDR3 spans 15 amino acids. V was cut by 2 bases and J by 2 bases, with 13 bases left in between. The CDR3: CASSPSPPGTYEQYF. The CDR3 DNA reads as TGTGCCAGCTCACCATCTCCCCCGGGGACCTACGAGCAGTACTTC.

J is TRBJ1-5 and V is TRBV30; tentative D call: TRBD1 (5 bases). The V end was cut by 3 bases, the J end by 5 bases, with 11 bases between. The CDR3 spans 13 residues. Germline V CDR1 and CDR2: GTSNPN, SVGIG (reference sequence). The CDR3 is CAWRGRGDQPQHF. The DNA of the CDR3 is TGTGCCTGGAGGGGGCGGGGAGATCAGCCCCAGCATTTT. Full variable domain (remainder filled in from reference TRBV30 and TRBJ1-5): SQTIHQWPATLVQPVGSPLSLECTVEGTSNPNLYWYRQAAGRGLQLLFYSVGIGQISSEVPQNLSASRPQDRQFILSSKKLLLSDSGFYLCAWRGRGDQPQHFGDGTRLSIL.

As concerns this clone: This may be a read error: a much more frequent sequence differs by one nucleotide. V usage is TRBV9 and J usage is TRBJ2-7; tentatively, D is TRBD2 (6 bases). This CDR3 has 15 residues. Germline V CDR1 and CDR2: SGDLS, YYNGEE. The CDR3: CASSGTPRGAYGQYF. The CDR3 DNA reads TGTGCCAGCAGCGGAACACCCCGCGGGGCCTACGGGCAGTACTTC. Full variable domain (rest looked up from reference TRBV9 and TRBJ2-7): DSGVTQTPKHLITATGQRVTLRCSPRSGDLSVYWYQQSLDQGLQFLIQYYNGEERAKGNILERFSAQQFPDLHSELNLSSLELGDSALYFCASSGTPRGAYGQYFGPGTRLTVT.

This chain links TRBV7-9 with TRBJ2-5; TRBD2 matches at 12 bases. CDR1 is SEHNR, CDR2 FQNEAQ, per germline (reference sequence). The CDR3 is 16 amino acids. The trim removed 3 bases at V and 4 bases at J, leaving 6 bases unmatched. Here the CDR3 DNA reads TGTGCCAGCAGCTTTTGGCTAGCGGGAGGGGTAGAGACCCAGTACTTC. Protein sequence: CASSFWLAGGVETQYF.

This sequence joins TRBV18 and TRBJ2-1; D is unresolved. V lost 6 bases to trimming and J lost 9 bases, with 12 bases between them. The CDR3 is made up of 12 amino acids. CDR1 KGHSH and CDR2 LQKENI come from the germline V gene. CDR3 residues: CASSSSASEQFF. The CDR3 coding sequence is TGTGCCAGCTCGTCGAGCGCCAGTGAGCAGTTCTTC.

A note on this clone: This sample includes further DNA sequences coding for the same CDR3. The chain is built from TRBV28 and TRBJ2-1; 13 bases line up with TRBD2. V was clipped by 4 bases and J by 7 bases; unmatched bases: 7. This CDR3 has 16 residues. In germline, CDR1 is MDHEN, CDR2 SYDVKM. The CDR3 nucleotides read TGTGCCAGCAGTTCACCGGGACTAGCGGGGACGAATGAGCAGTTCTTC. Translation: CASSSPGLAGTNEQFF.

This clone was detected a few times. The chain uses TRBV5-1 and TRBJ2-7; 7 bases agree with TRBD2. V shed 3 bases, J shed 11 bases, and the junction held 20 bases outside the gene matches. Germline assignment: CDR1 SGHRS and CDR2 YFSETQ. The CDR3 loop spans 16 amino acids. CDR3 sequence: CASSSTTGGSWGREYF. The CDR3 bases are TGCGCCAGCAGCTCTACAACGGGGGGAAGTTGGGGGAGGGAGTACTTC.